This T cell receptor beta chain comes out of a study of T cell repertoires in cytomegalovirus infection. Overall study context: Evidence of both CMV infection and a matching HLA type came from public TCR beta signatures.

This clonotype came up a few times. TCRdb passed the reads through MiXCR, listing each CDR3 protein once. The table records fewer than 250,000 distinct CDR3 sequences, roughly 20% of them present only once. Sequencing used CD8+ T cells from PBMCs. The receptor was derived from a human donor in good health (CMV status not recorded). Some clones in this sample may be carry-over from other donors' samples.

CDR3 nucleotide sequence: TGTGCCAGCAGCGTCGGGGAACTACACAATGAGCAGTTCTTC. Translating gives CASSVGELHNEQFF. This chain links TRBV9 with TRBJ2-1; the D gene is possibly TRBD2 (5 bases). V dropped 2 bases and J dropped 5 bases, with 11 bases sitting between them. Looked up from germline, CDR1 is SGDLS and CDR2 is YYNGEE. The CDR3 runs to 14 residues.